This T cell receptor beta chain was profiled in a study of T cells after yellow fever vaccination. TCRdb re-analysed the 5' RACE reads in MiXCR, keeping a single row per CDR3 protein. The data hold nearly 550,000 distinct CDR3 sequences, with roughly a fifth observed a single time. Study results and limitations: Among primary-vaccination clones, most reappeared after the booster, at roughly 96% for CD4 and about 90% for CD8. It was a weaker secondary response, yet one that peaked faster, at day 5 versus 15.

This CDR3 comprises 13 residues. Germline V lookup: CDR1 ENHRY, CDR2 SYGVKD. V lost 0 bases to trimming and J lost 7 bases, with 7 bases between them. A few counts support this clonotype. The antigen remains undetermined. The chain employs TRBV10-3 and TRBJ1-5; D unclear. The sequence was obtained from a man younger than 40 who received the YFV17D yellow fever vaccine. Sequenced material: PBMCs, taken 15 days after the yellow fever booster vaccination. CDR3 protein: CAISESGMQPQHF. Written as DNA, the CDR3 is TGTGCCATCAGTGAGTCGGGGATGCAGCCCCAGCATTTT.